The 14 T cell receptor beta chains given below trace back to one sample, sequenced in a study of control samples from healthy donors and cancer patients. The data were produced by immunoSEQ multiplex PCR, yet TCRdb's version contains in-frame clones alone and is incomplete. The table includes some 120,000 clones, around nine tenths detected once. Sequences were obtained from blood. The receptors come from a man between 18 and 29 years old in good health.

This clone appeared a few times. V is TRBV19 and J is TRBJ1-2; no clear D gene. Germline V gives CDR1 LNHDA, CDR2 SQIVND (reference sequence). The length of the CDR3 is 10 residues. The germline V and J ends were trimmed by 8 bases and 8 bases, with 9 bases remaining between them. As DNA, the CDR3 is TGTGCCAGTGGCGGGGTGGGCTACACCTTC. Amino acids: CASGGVGYTF.

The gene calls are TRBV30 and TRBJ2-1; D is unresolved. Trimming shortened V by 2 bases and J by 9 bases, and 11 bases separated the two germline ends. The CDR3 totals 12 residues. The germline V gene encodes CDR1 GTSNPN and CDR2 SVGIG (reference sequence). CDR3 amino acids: CAWSSPVGEQFF. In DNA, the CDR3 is TGTGCCTGGAGTTCACCGGTAGGTGAGCAGTTCTTC.

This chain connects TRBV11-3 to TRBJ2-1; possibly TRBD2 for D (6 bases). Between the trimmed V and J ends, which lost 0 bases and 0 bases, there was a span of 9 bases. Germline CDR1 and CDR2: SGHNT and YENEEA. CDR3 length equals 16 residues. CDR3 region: CASSLELARSYNEQFF. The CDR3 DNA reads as TGTGCCAGCAGCTTAGAACTAGCCCGCTCCTACAATGAGCAGTTCTTC.

As DNA, the CDR3 is TGCGCCAGCAGCTGGAATCCCAAGACTAGCGTCTACGAGCAGTACTTC. Protein product: CASSWNPKTSVYEQYF. V and J are TRBV5-1 and TRBJ2-7; 8 nucleotides align to TRBD2. Losses at the gene ends were 3 bases for V and 3 bases for J; bases not matched to a gene: 11. The CDR3 spans 16 residues. Per the germline V gene, CDR1 is SGHRS and CDR2 is YFSETQ.

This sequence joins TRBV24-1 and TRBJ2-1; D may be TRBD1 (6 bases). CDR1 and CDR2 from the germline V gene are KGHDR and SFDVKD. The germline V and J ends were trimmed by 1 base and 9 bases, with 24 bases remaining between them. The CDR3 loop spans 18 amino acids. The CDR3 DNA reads TGTGCCACCAGTGATTTTTCCGGGCAGGGGTGGAGTGCCGGTGAGCAGTTCTTC. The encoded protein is CATSDFSGQGWSAGEQFF.

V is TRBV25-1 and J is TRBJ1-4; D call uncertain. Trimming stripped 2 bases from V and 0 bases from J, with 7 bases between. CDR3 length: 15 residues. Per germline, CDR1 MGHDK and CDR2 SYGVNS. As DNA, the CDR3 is TGTGCCAGCAGTGAAACGGCCGCAACTAATGAAAAACTGTTTTTT. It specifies CASSETAATNEKLFF. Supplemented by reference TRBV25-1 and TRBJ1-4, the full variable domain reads EADIYQTPRYLVIGTGKKITLECSQTMGHDKMYWYQQDPGMELHLIHYSYGVNSTEKGDLSSESTVSRIRTEHFPLTLESARPSHTSQYLCASSETAATNEKLFFGSGTQLSVL.

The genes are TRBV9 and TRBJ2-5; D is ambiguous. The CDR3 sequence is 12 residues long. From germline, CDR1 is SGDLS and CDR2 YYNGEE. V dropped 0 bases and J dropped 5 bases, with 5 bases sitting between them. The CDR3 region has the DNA TGTGCCAGCAGCGTAGAAGGGGAGACCCAGTACTTC. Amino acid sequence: CASSVEGETQYF.

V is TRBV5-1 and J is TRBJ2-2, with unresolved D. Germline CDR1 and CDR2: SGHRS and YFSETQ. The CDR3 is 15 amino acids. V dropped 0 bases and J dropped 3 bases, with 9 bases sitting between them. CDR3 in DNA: TGCGCCAGCAGCTTGGTAACCGGAGACACCGGGGAGCTGTTTTTT. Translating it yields CASSLVTGDTGELFF.

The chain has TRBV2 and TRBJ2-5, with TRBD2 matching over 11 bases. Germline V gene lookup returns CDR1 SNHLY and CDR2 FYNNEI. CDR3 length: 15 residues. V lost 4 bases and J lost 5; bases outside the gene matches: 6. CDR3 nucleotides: TGTGCCAGCAGTGGCCCTAGCGGGAGGAGTGAGACCCAGTACTTC. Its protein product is CASSGPSGRSETQYF.

CDR3: CASSANRVQETQYF. The DNA for the CDR3 is TGTGCCAGCAGTGCTAACAGGGTACAAGAGACCCAGTACTTC. The chain uses TRBV2 and TRBJ2-5; D may be TRBD1 (6 bases). V was cut by 4 bases and J by 2 bases, with 11 bases left in between. The CDR3 is 14 residues long. Germline V gene lookup returns CDR1 SNHLY and CDR2 FYNNEI.

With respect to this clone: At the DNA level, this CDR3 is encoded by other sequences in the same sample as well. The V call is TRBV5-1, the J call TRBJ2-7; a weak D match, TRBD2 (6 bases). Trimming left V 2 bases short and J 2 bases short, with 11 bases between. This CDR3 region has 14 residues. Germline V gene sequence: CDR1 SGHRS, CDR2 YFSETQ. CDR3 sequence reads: CASSLGTGAYEQYV. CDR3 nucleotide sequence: TGCGCCAGCAGCTTAGGGACTGGCGCCTACGAGCAGTACGTC.

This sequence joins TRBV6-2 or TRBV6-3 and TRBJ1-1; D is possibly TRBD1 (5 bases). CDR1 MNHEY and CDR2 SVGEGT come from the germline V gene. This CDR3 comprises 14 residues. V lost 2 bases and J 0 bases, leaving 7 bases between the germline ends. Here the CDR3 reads CASSYRGMNTEAFF. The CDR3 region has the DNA TGTGCCAGCAGTTACCGGGGGATGAACACTGAAGCTTTCTTT.

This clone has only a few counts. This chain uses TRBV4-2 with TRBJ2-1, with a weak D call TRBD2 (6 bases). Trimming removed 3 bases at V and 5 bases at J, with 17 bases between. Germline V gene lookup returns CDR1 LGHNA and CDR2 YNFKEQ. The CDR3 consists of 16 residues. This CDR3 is CASSQQAASVNNEQFF. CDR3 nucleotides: TGTGCCAGCAGCCAGCAGGCAGCTAGCGTAAACAATGAGCAGTTCTTC.

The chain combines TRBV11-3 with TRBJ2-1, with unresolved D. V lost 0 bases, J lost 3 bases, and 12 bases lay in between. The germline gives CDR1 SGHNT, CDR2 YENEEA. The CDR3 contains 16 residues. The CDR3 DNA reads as TGTGCCAGCAGCTTAGATCCCCGGCAGATCTACAATGAGCAGTTCTTC. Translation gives CASSLDPRQIYNEQFF.